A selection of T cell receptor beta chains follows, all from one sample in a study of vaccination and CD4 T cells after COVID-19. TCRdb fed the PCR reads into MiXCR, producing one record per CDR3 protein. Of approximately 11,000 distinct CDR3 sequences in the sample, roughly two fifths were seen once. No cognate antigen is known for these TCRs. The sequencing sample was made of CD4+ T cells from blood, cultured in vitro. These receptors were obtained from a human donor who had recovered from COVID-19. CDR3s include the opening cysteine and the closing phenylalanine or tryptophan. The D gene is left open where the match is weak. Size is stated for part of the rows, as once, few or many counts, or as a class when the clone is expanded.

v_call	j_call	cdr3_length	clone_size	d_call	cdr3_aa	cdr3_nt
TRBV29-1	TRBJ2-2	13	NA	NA	CSVGTGLTGELFF	TGCAGCGTTGGAACGGGCCTCACCGGGGAGCTGTTTTTT
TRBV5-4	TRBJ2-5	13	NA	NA	CASSPVSQETQYF	TGTGCCAGCAGCCCGGTGAGCCAAGAGACCCAGTACTTC
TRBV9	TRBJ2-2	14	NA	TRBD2	CASSASGGTGELFF	TGTGCCAGCAGCGCCTCGGGGGGCACCGGGGAGCTGTTTTTT
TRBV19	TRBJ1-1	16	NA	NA	CASTATYLLANTEAFF	TGTGCCTCCACCGCGACTTACCTCCTTGCGAACACTGAAGCTTTCTTT
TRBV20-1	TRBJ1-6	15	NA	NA	CSARPPGSYNSPLHF	TGCAGTGCTAGGCCCCCTGGCTCCTATAATTCACCCCTCCACTTT
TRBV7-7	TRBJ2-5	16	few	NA	CASSTGRVIRGETQYF	TGTGCTAGCAGTACAGGGAGGGTTATTCGCGGAGAGACCCAGTACTTC
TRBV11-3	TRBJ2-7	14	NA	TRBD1	CASSLRGRPYEQYF	TGTGCCAGCAGCTTAAGGGGGCGACCCTACGAGCAGTACTTC
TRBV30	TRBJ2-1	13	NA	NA	CAWSVRQGNEQFF	TGTGCCTGGAGTGTACGTCAGGGCAATGAGCAGTTCTTC
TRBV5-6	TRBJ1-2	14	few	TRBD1	CASSPGQGARGYTF	TGTGCCAGCAGCCCTGGACAGGGGGCAAGGGGCTACACCTTC
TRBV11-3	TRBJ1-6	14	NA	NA	CASNLGEPNSPLHF	TGTGCCAGCAACCTAGGGGAACCTAATTCACCCCTCCACTTT
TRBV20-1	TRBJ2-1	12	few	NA	CSALAWGSEQFF	TGCAGTGCTCTAGCGTGGGGAAGTGAGCAGTTCTTC
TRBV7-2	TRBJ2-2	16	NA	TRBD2	CASSQAGGSNTGELFF	TGCGCCAGCAGCCAAGCGGGGGGCTCTAACACCGGGGAGCTGTTTTTT
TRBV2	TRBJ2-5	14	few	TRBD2	CASDRGGVQETQYF	TGTGCCAGCGACCGGGGGGGAGTACAAGAGACCCAGTACTTC
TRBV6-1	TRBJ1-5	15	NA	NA	CASSAAGVGNQPQHF	TGTGCCAGCAGTGCGGCAGGGGTTGGAAATCAGCCCCAGCATTTT
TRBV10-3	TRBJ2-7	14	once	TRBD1	CAIRKGAQDYEQYF	TGTGCCATCAGGAAGGGGGCCCAGGACTACGAGCAGTACTTC
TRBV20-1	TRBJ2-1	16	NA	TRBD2	CSALAPRGVDYNEQFF	TGCAGTGCCCTGGCCCCCCGGGGGGTTGACTACAATGAGCAGTTCTTC